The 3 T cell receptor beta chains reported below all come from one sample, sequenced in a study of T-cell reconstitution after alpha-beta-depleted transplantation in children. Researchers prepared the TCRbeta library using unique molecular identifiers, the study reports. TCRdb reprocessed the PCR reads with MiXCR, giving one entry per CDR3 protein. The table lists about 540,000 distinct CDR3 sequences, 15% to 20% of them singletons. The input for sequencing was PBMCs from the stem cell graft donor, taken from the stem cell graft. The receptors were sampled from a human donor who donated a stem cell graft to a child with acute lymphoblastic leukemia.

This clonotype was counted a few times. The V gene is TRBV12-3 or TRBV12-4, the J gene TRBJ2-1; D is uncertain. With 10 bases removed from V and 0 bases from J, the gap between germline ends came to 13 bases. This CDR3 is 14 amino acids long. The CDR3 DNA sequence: TGTGCCACCCGGGCGATGAGCTCCTACAATGAGCAGTTCTTC. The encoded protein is CATRAMSSYNEQFF.

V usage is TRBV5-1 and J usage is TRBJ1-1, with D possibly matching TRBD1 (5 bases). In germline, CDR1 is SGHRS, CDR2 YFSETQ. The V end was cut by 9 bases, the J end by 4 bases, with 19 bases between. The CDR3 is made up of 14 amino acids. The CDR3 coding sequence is TGCGCCACCGGGATGGGGGGGTCGACCACTGAAGCTTTCTTT. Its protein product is CATGMGGSTTEAFF.

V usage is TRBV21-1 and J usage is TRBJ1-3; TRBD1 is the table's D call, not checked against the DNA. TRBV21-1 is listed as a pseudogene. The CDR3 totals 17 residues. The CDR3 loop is CASKGCTGPGRGNTIYF. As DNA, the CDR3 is TGTGCCAGCAAAGGTTGTACAGGGCCGGGTCGCGGAAACACCATATATTTT.